The 15 T cell receptor beta chains below come from one sample, sequenced in a study of T cell repertoires in cytomegalovirus infection. These receptors' antigens are unknown. TCRdb re-derived calls from the reads in MiXCR, one entry per CDR3 protein. The sample includes 900,000 to 950,000 distinct CDR3 sequences, about 33% of them seen just once. This specimen was cultured CD8+ T cells from PBMCs, taken from culture after CMV antigen stimulation. The receptors derive from a human donor in good health (CMV status not recorded). Some clones in this sample may be carry-over from other donors' samples.

This clonotype was observed a few times. The rearrangement links TRBV27 to TRBJ1-2, with D possibly being TRBD1 (5 bases). Germline CDR1 reads MNHEY; CDR2 reads SMNVEV (reference sequence). This CDR3 is built from 15 residues. The germline V and J ends were trimmed by 2 bases and 7 bases, with 17 bases remaining between them. CDR3 bases: TGTGCCAGCAGTTTACGTGGGGGGGATGCAGGTGGCTACACCTTC. As protein: CASSLRGGDAGGYTF.

In this sample, this clonotype turned up many times. V and J are TRBV7-6 and TRBJ2-2; 11 bases line up with TRBD1. Germline CDR1 reads SGHVS; CDR2 reads FNYEAQ. V lost 3 bases, J lost 6 bases, and 6 bases stayed unmatched. CDR3 length equals 16 residues. CDR3 amino acids: CASSFIPGQGAGELFF. The CDR3 DNA reads as TGTGCCAGCAGCTTCATTCCGGGACAGGGGGCCGGGGAGCTGTTTTTT.

This clonotype has at least ten counts. The chain is built from TRBV6-1 and TRBJ2-3; D remains unclear. Trimming pared 3 bases from V and 2 bases from J, leaving 6 bases between. This CDR3 region has 13 residues. Germline V gene sequence: CDR1 MNHNS, CDR2 SASEGT. For the CDR3, the DNA is TGTGCCAGCAGTGATGGGTACACAGATACGCAGTATTTT. Translated: CASSDGYTDTQYF.

The V call is TRBV6-2 or TRBV6-3, the J call TRBJ2-2; D gene unclear. This CDR3 contains 17 residues. V lost 2 bases and J 0 bases, leaving 13 bases between the germline ends. In germline, CDR1 is MNHEY, CDR2 SVGEGT. CDR3 DNA: TGTGCCAGCAGTTACCTGGGTCAGCGCGCGAACACCGGGGAGCTGTTTTTT. Translating it yields CASSYLGQRANTGELFF.

This clonotype was seen many times. This sequence joins TRBV7-2 and TRBJ2-1, with a tentative D call TRBD1 (5 bases). The CDR3 contains 14 residues. CDR1 and CDR2 from the germline V gene are SGHTA and FQGNSA. The ends were cut back, 1 base at V and 4 bases at J, with 8 bases in the middle. The CDR3 sequence is CASSLEHRYNEQFF. The CDR3 DNA reads TGTGCCAGCAGCTTAGAGCACAGGTACAATGAGCAGTTCTTC.

In its sample, this clonotype was seen once. The V gene is TRBV6-2 or TRBV6-3, the J gene TRBJ1-6, with D uncertain. Germline V gene sequence: CDR1 MNHEY, CDR2 SVGEGT. This CDR3 comprises 14 residues. Trimming pared 6 bases from V and 8 bases from J, leaving 14 bases between. The CDR3 DNA sequence: TGTGCCAGCAGCTGGTCCTTTGAGGATTCACCCCTCCACTTT. Translated, it gives CASSWSFEDSPLHF.

The J gene is TRBJ2-7, the V gene TRBV10-3; 7 nucleotides match TRBD2. V gave up 6 bases and J gave up 0 bases; unmatched junction bases: 17. This CDR3 contains 18 residues. Germline V lookup: CDR1 ENHRY, CDR2 SYGVKD. The CDR3 sequence is CAISDGAAGLRSSYEQYF. The CDR3 nucleotides read TGTGCCATCAGCGATGGAGCAGCGGGGTTAAGAAGCTCCTACGAGCAGTACTTC.

In this sample, this clonotype turned up a few times. The rearrangement uses TRBV24-1 and TRBJ2-1, with a tentative D call TRBD1 (6 bases). CDR1 and CDR2 from the germline V gene are KGHDR and SFDVKD. This CDR3 is 17 amino acids long. V was clipped by 3 bases and J by 4 bases, with 18 bases between them. The CDR3 coding sequence is TGTGCCACCAGTGATCCCGTAACCGGGACAACTTACAATGAGCAGTTCTTC. This codes for CATSDPVTGTTYNEQFF.

CDR3 residues: CASRSYPTPLHF. In DNA form, the CDR3 reads TGTGCCAGCAGATCTTACCCGACACCCCTCCACTTT. This sequence joins TRBV12-3 or TRBV12-4 and TRBJ1-6; no reliable D call. The CDR3 sequence is 12 residues long. With 6 bases removed from V and 11 bases from J, the gap between germline ends came to 11 bases.

The CDR3, as DNA: TGTGCCAGCGGCCCATCCTCCCGACGCGGCCTCGACTATGGCTACACCTTC. It yields the protein CASGPSSRRGLDYGYTF. The chain is built from TRBV7-8 and TRBJ1-2; no clear D gene. Germline lookup yields CDR1 SGHVS and CDR2 FQNEAQ. The CDR3 has 17 amino acids. Trimming removed 8 bases at V and 3 bases at J, with 25 bases between. Looking up the rest from reference TRBV7-8 and TRBJ1-2 gives the full variable domain: GAGVSQSPRYKVAKRGQDVALRCDPISGHVSLFWYQQALGQGPEFLTYFQNEAQLDKSGLPSDRFFAERPEGSVSTLKIQRTQQEDSAVYLCASGPSSRRGLDYGYTFGSGTRLTVV.

This clonotype occurred a few times. The chain links TRBV4-3 to TRBJ2-3, with 11 bases identical to TRBD2. This CDR3 region has 16 residues. Germline CDR1 reads LGHNA; CDR2 reads YSLEER. J lost 4 bases, V lost 3 bases, and 6 bases had no gene match. The CDR3 nucleotides are TGCGCCAGCAGCCACCCAACTAGCGGGGGTGCAGATACGCAGTATTTT. Amino acids: CASSHPTSGGADTQYF.

The table lists this clonotype with a few counts. V usage is TRBV4-1 and J usage is TRBJ2-2; D remains unclear. The V and J ends lost 1 base and 7 bases respectively, with 10 bases between them. The CDR3 contains 14 residues. Germline V lookup: CDR1 MGHRA, CDR2 YSYEKL. CDR3 sequence (DNA): TGCGCCAGCAGCCAAGCAGCAGGCGGCGGGGAGCTGTTTTTT. It is translated as CASSQAAGGGELFF.

The rearrangement links TRBV7-6 to TRBJ1-2, with D tentatively TRBD1 (5 bases). Trimming left V 3 bases short and J 3 bases short, with 8 bases between. CDR1 is SGHVS and CDR2 is FNYEAQ in the germline V gene. There are 13 residues in the CDR3. The CDR3 reads CASSFRDDYGYTF. The DNA for the CDR3 is TGTGCCAGCAGCTTCAGGGACGACTATGGCTACACCTTC. Full variable domain (rest looked up from reference TRBV7-6 and TRBJ1-2): GAGVSQSPRYKVTKRGQDVALRCDPISGHVSLYWYRQALGQGPEFLTYFNYEAQQDKSGLPNDRFSAERPEGSISTLTIQRTEQRDSAMYRCASSFRDDYGYTFGSGTRLTVV.

This chain uses TRBV6-1 with TRBJ1-4; possible D gene TRBD1, 5 bases. The CDR3 is 13 residues long. With 8 bases removed from V and 5 bases from J, the gap between germline ends came to 12 bases. The germline V gene encodes CDR1 MNHNS and CDR2 SASEGT. CDR3 sequence (DNA): TGTGCCAGCCAGGGCAGGCCGAATGAAAAACTGTTTTTT. Its protein is CASQGRPNEKLFF.

J is TRBJ2-3 and V is TRBV19; 9 bases map to TRBD1. In germline, CDR1 is LNHDA, CDR2 SQIVND (reference sequence). This CDR3 spans 15 amino acids. With 1 base clipped from V and 6 bases from J, the junction kept 5 bases outside the gene matches. In DNA, the CDR3 is TGTGCCAGTAGTATAGTCGACAGGGGGTGGGATACGCAGTATTTT. This translates into CASSIVDRGWDTQYF.